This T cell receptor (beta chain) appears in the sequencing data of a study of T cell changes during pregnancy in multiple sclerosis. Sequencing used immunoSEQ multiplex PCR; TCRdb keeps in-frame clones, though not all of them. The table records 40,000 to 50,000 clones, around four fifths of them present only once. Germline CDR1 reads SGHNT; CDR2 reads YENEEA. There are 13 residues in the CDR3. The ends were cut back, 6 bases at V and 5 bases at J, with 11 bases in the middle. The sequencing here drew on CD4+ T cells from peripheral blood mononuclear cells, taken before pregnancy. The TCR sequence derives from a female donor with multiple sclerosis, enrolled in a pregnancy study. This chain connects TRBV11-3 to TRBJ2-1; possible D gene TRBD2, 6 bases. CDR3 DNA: TGTGCCAGCAGGGGGGGAGAACACAATGAGCAGTTCTTC. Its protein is CASRGGEHNEQFF.